A single sample is the source of the 23 T cell receptor beta chains below, sequenced in a study of blood T cells in healthy people across ages. A J-beta primer mix and a sample-barcoded 5' primer were used in a second PCR of about 6 to 12 cycles. TCRdb recomputed calls from the 5' RACE reads with MiXCR, one row per CDR3 protein. The sample lists around 1,000,000 distinct CDR3 sequences, around 27% seen once, with less than 0.75% in the top ten. Another study also made use of these data, one on T cells of mothers and their children.

The sample was blood. The receptor source for this set is a girl aged 2-10 years in good health.

This chain connects TRBV27 to TRBJ2-1; a possible D gene is TRBD2 (5 bases). Trimming left V 2 bases short and J 4 bases short, with 15 bases between. Germline V gives CDR1 MNHEY, CDR2 SMNVEV (reference sequence). The CDR3 consists of 16 residues. The CDR3 nucleotides read TGTGCCAGCAGTTTAGAACTGCAAACGGGGTACAATGAGCAGTTCTTC. Translating it yields CASSLELQTGYNEQFF.

The genes are TRBV5-1 and TRBJ2-1, with D unresolved. Germline lookup yields CDR1 SGHRS and CDR2 YFSETQ. CDR3 length equals 13 residues. Trimming left V 0 bases short and J 10 bases short, with 11 bases between. In DNA, the CDR3 is TGCGCCAGCAGCTTGGACCCCCCAACCGAGCAGTTCTTC. Translated: CASSLDPPTEQFF.

The chain is built from TRBV27 and TRBJ2-3; 10 nucleotides align to TRBD2. The CDR3 consists of 16 residues. V shed 2 bases and J 8 bases; nucleotides not matched to a gene: 10. Germline-derived CDR1 and CDR2 are MNHEY and SMNVEV (reference sequence). CDR3 sequence reads: CASSLMSGGASGTQYF. CDR3 bases: TGTGCCAGCAGTTTAATGAGCGGGGGGGCTTCAGGTACGCAGTATTTT.

With respect to this clonotype: The junction and the germline gene differ at one end; a read error may be behind it. The chain combines TRBV2 with TRBJ2-1, with 13 nucleotides matching TRBD2. The CDR3 length is 14 residues. Per the germline V gene, CDR1 is SNHLY and CDR2 is FYNNEI. The CDR3 sequence is CASSEGRTSGSHVF. DNA of the CDR3: TGTGCCAGCAGTGAGGGTCGGACTAGCGGGAGTCATGTCTTC.

As for this clonotype: One end of the junction fails to match germline, which may point to a read error. The V gene is TRBV7-9, the J gene TRBJ2-1; no reliable D call. Germline V gene sequence: CDR1 SEHNR, CDR2 FQNEAQ (reference sequence). CDR3 length equals 15 residues. Written as DNA, the CDR3 is TGTGCCAGCAGCCAAGAGTTAAGCTCCCACAATGAGCAGTTCTTC. Its translation is CASSQELSSHNEQFF.

This clonotype was detected only a few times. The chain employs TRBV29-1 and TRBJ2-2; TRBD2 agrees at 9 bases. This CDR3 region has 16 residues. Germline V gene sequence: CDR1 SQVTM, CDR2 ANQGSEA. Losses at the gene ends were 4 bases for V and 6 bases for J; bases not matched to a gene: 12. CDR3 nucleotide sequence: TGCAGCGTTGGTTTGGTAGCGGGAGTAGGACCCGGGGAGCTGTTTTTT. Protein sequence: CSVGLVAGVGPGELFF.

This clonotype was seen a handful of times. The rearrangement links TRBV6-5 to TRBJ2-6; TRBD1 matches 7 bases. V dropped 4 bases and J dropped 3; count of bases not matched to a gene: 15. CDR1 MNHEY and CDR2 SVGAGI come from the germline V gene. The CDR3 has 19 residues. The CDR3 here is CASSSLGTATFFGANVLTF. The DNA for the CDR3 is TGTGCCAGCAGTTCCCTAGGGACAGCTACTTTTTTTGGGGCCAACGTCCTGACTTTC.

This chain joins TRBV6-2 or TRBV6-3 and TRBJ1-1; no clear D. Germline values: CDR1 MNHEY, CDR2 SVGEGT. Deletions cut 6 bases from V and 1 base from J, with 12 bases between. This CDR3 comprises 14 residues. Here the CDR3 reads CASRPQRSNTEAFF. CDR3 in DNA: TGTGCCAGCAGACCCCAGAGGTCGAACACTGAAGCTTTCTTT.

V usage is TRBV6-1 and J usage is TRBJ2-7, with 9 bases identical to TRBD1. The CDR3 loop spans 15 amino acids. The V gene's germline CDR1 is MNHNS and CDR2 SASEGT. V lost 2 bases to trimming and J lost 6 bases; unmatched junction nucleotides: 8. CDR3 sequence (DNA): TGTGCCAGCAGTGAAAACAGGGGGCGCGGGGGCGAGCAGTACTTC. It specifies CASSENRGRGGEQYF.

CDR3 coding DNA: TGCAGCGTTGAACTCAGAAACACCATATATTTT. Translation gives CSVELRNTIYF. The rearrangement uses TRBV29-1 and TRBJ1-3; no definite D call. Germline assignment: CDR1 SQVTM and CDR2 ANQGSEA. V was cut by 2 bases and J by 5 bases, with 4 bases left in between. The CDR3 is 11 residues long.

This clonotype was counted only a few times. The chain carries TRBV15 and TRBJ2-5; 10 bases are shared with TRBD2. TRBJ2-1 matches the DNA end more closely, so the J call is doubtful. This CDR3 has 17 residues. Germline values: CDR1 LNHNV, CDR2 YYDKDF (reference sequence). The CDR3 DNA follows: TGTGCCACCAGCAGGAGTGTCCTAGCGGGGGCTTACAATGAGCAGTTCTTC. It yields the protein CATSRSVLAGAYNEQFF.

The rearrangement links TRBV5-1 to TRBJ1-4, with 8 positions matching TRBD1. From germline, CDR1 is SGHRS and CDR2 YFSETQ. The CDR3 is 15 amino acids. V dropped 2 bases and J dropped 8; count of bases not matched to a gene: 8. The CDR3 sequence: CASSFGGQDWEKLFF. The CDR3 DNA sequence: TGCGCCAGCAGCTTTGGGGGACAGGATTGGGAAAAACTGTTTTTT. Looking up the rest from reference TRBV5-1 and TRBJ1-4 gives the full variable domain: KAGVTQTPRYLIKTRGQQVTLSCSPISGHRSVSWYQQTPGQGLQFLFEYFSETQRNKGNFPGRFSGRQFSNSRSEMNVSTLELGDSALYLCASSFGGQDWEKLFFGSGTQLSVL.

As DNA, the CDR3 is TGTGCCAGCAGTTTAAGCTACAGCACAGATACGCAGTATTTT. This sequence encodes CASSLSYSTDTQYF. The chain couples TRBV12-3 or TRBV12-4 to TRBJ2-3; no clear D. With 2 bases removed from V and 0 bases from J, the gap between germline ends came to 6 bases. The CDR3 loop spans 14 amino acids.

The chain uses TRBV27 and TRBJ1-1; no definite D call. V was clipped by 5 bases and J by 5 bases, with 27 bases between them. From germline, CDR1 is MNHEY and CDR2 SMNVEV (reference sequence). The CDR3 sequence is 18 residues long. The CDR3 protein is CASSLWKGGLAFWTEAFF. The CDR3 nucleotides are TGTGCCAGCAGTCTCTGGAAGGGCGGCCTCGCCTTCTGGACTGAAGCTTTCTTT.

This chain joins TRBV12-3 or TRBV12-4 and TRBJ2-5; D gene ambiguous. The CDR3 consists of 16 residues. Trimming cost V 0 bases and J 4 bases, with 15 bases left between them. The CDR3 spells CASSLATGLKGETQYF. In DNA, the CDR3 is TGTGCCAGCAGTTTAGCTACGGGCCTTAAGGGAGAGACCCAGTACTTC.

This CDR3 is CSAPPGQDLNIQYF. In DNA, the CDR3 is TGCAGTGCCCCCCCGGGACAGGATTTAAACATTCAGTACTTC. This chain joins TRBV20-1 and TRBJ2-4; 8 nucleotides agree with TRBD1. The CDR3 is 14 amino acids. Per germline, CDR1 DFQATT and CDR2 SNEGSKA (reference sequence). V shed 6 bases, J shed 6 bases, and the junction held 10 bases outside the gene matches.

This clonotype was seen more than once but under ten times. J is TRBJ1-5 and V is TRBV28, with D uncertain. This CDR3 is 14 amino acids long. Germline values: CDR1 MDHEN, CDR2 SYDVKM. Trimming took off 6 bases at V and 3 bases at J, with 12 bases between the two ends. The CDR3 region has the DNA TGTGCCAGCAGAAGAGGACTAAACAATCAGCCCCAGCATTTT. It encodes CASRRGLNNQPQHF. Complete variable domain (other parts from reference TRBV28 and TRBJ1-5): DVKVTQSSRYLVKRTGEKVFLECVQDMDHENMFWYRQDPGLGLRLIYFSYDVKMKEKGDIPEGYSVSREKKERFSLILESASTNQTSMYLCASRRGLNNQPQHFGDGTRLSIL.

The V gene is TRBV25-1, the J gene TRBJ2-2; 7 nucleotides match TRBD1. The CDR3 totals 12 residues. The V and J ends lost 6 bases and 9 bases, in that order; junction bases with no gene match: 4. The germline V gene encodes CDR1 MGHDK and CDR2 SYGVNS. This chain's CDR3 is CASRKGAWELFF. CDR3 DNA sequence: TGTGCCAGCAGGAAGGGGGCATGGGAGCTGTTTTTT.

V and J are TRBV28 and TRBJ2-5; D remains ambiguous. The J call is uncertain, as TRBJ2-7 better fits the DNA end. Germline CDR1 MDHEN, CDR2 SYDVKM. The CDR3 extends over 14 amino acids. The CDR3 reads CASSFDIYPYEQYF. The CDR3 DNA is TGTGCCAGCAGTTTTGACATCTACCCCTACGAGCAGTACTTC.

This clonotype has a count of ten or more. The chain recombines TRBV3-1 with TRBJ2-3; 9 bases fit TRBD2. Germline values: CDR1 LGHDT, CDR2 YNNKEL (reference sequence). V shed 0 bases and J 2 bases; nucleotides not matched to a gene: 15. The CDR3 contains 20 residues. DNA of the CDR3: TGTGCCAGCAGCCAAGATCGAGGAACTAGCGGGCGGAAATTCACAGATACGCAGTATTTT. It is translated as CASSQDRGTSGRKFTDTQYF.

This clonotype was seen more than once but under ten times. V is TRBV27 and J is TRBJ1-2; no reliable D call. CDR1 and CDR2 from the germline V gene are MNHEY and SMNVEV (reference sequence). The CDR3 has 16 residues. V lost 0 bases, J lost 2 bases, and 13 bases lay in between. CDR3 coding DNA: TGTGCCAGCAGTTTATCGGCGGACCATGTGAACTATGGCTACACCTTC. The encoded protein is CASSLSADHVNYGYTF.

The chain employs TRBV6-5 and TRBJ2-4; 9 bases are shared with TRBD2. This CDR3 is built from 20 residues. The germline V gene has CDR1 MNHEY and CDR2 SVGAGI. J lost 0 bases, V lost 4 bases, and 16 bases had no gene match. The CDR3 is CASSSPTGTSRKLAKNIQYF. The CDR3 nucleotides read TGTGCCAGCAGTTCCCCCACCGGGACTAGCCGGAAACTAGCCAAAAACATTCAGTACTTC.

This clonotype was counted a few times. This chain uses TRBV3-1 with TRBJ1-2; D gene uncertain. CDR3 length equals 14 residues. Germline loops: CDR1 LGHDT, CDR2 YNNKEL (reference sequence). V was pared by 6 bases and J by 0 bases, with 11 bases between. The CDR3 coding sequence is TGTGCCAGCAGTGAACAGAAGACTAACTATGGCTACACCTTC. Amino acids: CASSEQKTNYGYTF.